This TCR beta chain originates from a study of OX40 agonist ivuxolimab in advanced cancers. Whole-study context: Among those treated, three patients had partial responses, one with hepatocellular carcinoma and two with cutaneous melanoma. Notes on the study in general: Part of the nonresponder group also had normalized T-cell clonal expansion that was low.

Remarks on this clone: Its antigen is not identified.

Profiling relied on immunoSEQ multiplex PCR, and the TCRdb table lists in-frame clones only, not all of them. Of tens of thousands of clones listed, about 90% were seen once; the top ten hold under 30%. The CDR3 totals 15 residues. Germline lookup yields CDR1 SEHNR and CDR2 FQNEAQ (reference sequence). Unmatched junction bases numbered 10, after V lost 1 base and J lost 10 bases. Specimen: CD4+ or CD8+ T cells sorted from blood, collected in a trial of the OX40 agonist ivuxolimab. The V gene is TRBV7-9, the J gene TRBJ2-1; 7 bases are shared with TRBD2. The clonotype originates from an adult with an advanced solid tumor such as melanoma, head and neck, liver or kidney cancer. The CDR3 sequence: CASSLDSGGNLEQFF. The CDR3 DNA sequence: TGTGCCAGCAGCTTAGACTCGGGGGGTAATCTGGAGCAGTTCTTC.